Below, 18 T cell receptor beta chains from the same sample are listed, as sequenced in a study of shared clonotypes between healthy human individuals. The method was immunoSEQ multiplex PCR; TCRdb's version includes in-frame clones alone and lacks a portion of them. The sample has a few million clones; just over 90% are singletons. Sequencing was performed on naive CD4+ T cells sorted from blood. Indicated subset: CD45RA+ positively selected. Receptor source: a man aged 18-30 years in good health.

The chain carries TRBV30 and TRBJ1-1; TRBD1 agrees at 8 bases. The V gene's germline CDR1 is GTSNPN and CDR2 SVGIG (reference sequence). J lost 1 base, V lost 5 bases, and 3 bases had no gene match. The CDR3 has 13 amino acids. CDR3 sequence reads: CAWGQGGNTEAFF. In nucleotides, the CDR3 is TGTGCCTGGGGACAGGGTGGGAACACTGAAGCTTTCTTT.

This clone was counted only a few times. This chain links TRBV7-9 with TRBJ1-2, with D unclear. The V end was cut by 5 bases, the J end by 8 bases, with 15 bases between. Germline lookup yields CDR1 SEHNR and CDR2 FQNEAQ (reference sequence). CDR3 length equals 13 residues. Here the CDR3 DNA reads TGTGCCAGCAGCCTGACGCTCCCGGGGGGCTACACCTTC. It yields the protein CASSLTLPGGYTF.

This chain's CDR3 is CAWSVGTGGETLAKNIQYF. The DNA for the CDR3 is TGTGCCTGGAGTGTTGGGACAGGGGGCGAAACTCTAGCCAAAAACATTCAGTACTTC. V usage is TRBV30 and J usage is TRBJ2-4, with 12 bases aligning to TRBD1. CDR3 length: 19 amino acids. Trimming removed 0 bases from V and 0 bases from J; junction bases left unmatched: 9. The germline CDR1 and CDR2 sequences are GTSNPN and SVGIG (reference sequence).

The rearrangement uses TRBV18 and TRBJ2-1; 7 positions agree with TRBD2. The junction had 6 bases not matched to a gene; V was cut back by 0 bases and J by 7 bases. There are 15 residues in the CDR3. Per the germline V gene, CDR1 is KGHSH and CDR2 is LQKENI. The CDR3 DNA follows: TGTGCCAGCTCACCACCGACGGGGGGACTGAATGAGCAGTTCTTC. As protein: CASSPPTGGLNEQFF.

The V call is TRBV28, the J call TRBJ2-6; D unresolved. Germline lookup yields CDR1 MDHEN and CDR2 SYDVKM. Trimming cost V 7 bases and J 4 bases, with 8 bases left between them. The CDR3 runs 13 residues. In DNA form, the CDR3 reads TGTGCCAGCACCTCAGCGGGGGCCAACGTCCTGACTTTC. It is translated as CASTSAGANVLTF.

Comment on this clone: This specimen includes other DNA sequences encoding the same CDR3. The rearrangement uses TRBV2 and TRBJ1-5, with 7 bases lining up with TRBD1. V was clipped by 1 base and J by 2 bases; unmatched bases: 2. CDR1 is SNHLY, CDR2 FYNNEI, per germline. This CDR3 is 15 amino acids long. The CDR3 region is CASSEGGTGNQPQHF. CDR3 DNA sequence: TGTGCCAGCAGTGAAGGGGGGACAGGCAATCAGCCCCAGCATTTT.

This clone was counted a few times. This sample includes further DNA sequences coding for the same CDR3. This rearrangement joins TRBV28 to TRBJ2-2; 7 positions agree with TRBD1. Germline CDR1 is MDHEN and CDR2 is SYDVKM. The ends lost 3 bases at V and 2 bases at J; junction bases unmatched: 3. This CDR3 contains 15 residues. CDR3 DNA sequence: TGTGCCAGCAGTTTCGGGACAGCTAACACCGGGGAGCTGTTTTTT. As protein: CASSFGTANTGELFF.

This clone was seen a handful of times. Other DNA sequences in the sample encode the same CDR3. This chain links TRBV7-9 with TRBJ1-6; D uncertain. The V gene's germline CDR1 is SEHNR and CDR2 FQNEAQ (reference sequence). Trimming cost V 3 bases and J 8 bases, with 5 bases left between them. The CDR3 runs to 12 residues. The CDR3 coding sequence is TGTGCCAGCAGCTTGAACTATTCACCCCTCCACTTT. Its translation: CASSLNYSPLHF. Full variable domain (rest looked up from reference TRBV7-9 and TRBJ1-6): DTGVSQNPRHKITKRGQNVTFRCDPISEHNRLYWYRQTLGQGPEFLTYFQNEAQLEKSRLLSDRFSAERPKGSFSTLEIQRTEQGDSAMYLCASSLNYSPLHFGNGTRLTVT.

The V and J genes are TRBV6-5 and TRBJ1-2; tentatively, D is TRBD1 (6 bases). V was shortened by 6 bases and J by 1 base, with 12 bases between the two germline ends. The CDR3 has 14 amino acids. Germline CDR1 and CDR2: MNHEY and SVGAGI. CDR3 protein: CASSRGQINYGYTF. CDR3 coding DNA: TGTGCCAGCAGCCGCGGACAGATTAACTATGGCTACACCTTC.

As concerns this clone: Within the sample, other DNA sequences also encode this same CDR3. The gene calls are TRBV9 and TRBJ2-3, with no clear D. This CDR3 has 15 residues. From germline, CDR1 is SGDLS and CDR2 YYNGEE. Trimming took off 0 bases at V and 0 bases at J, with 8 bases between the two ends. CDR3 amino acids: CASSVEGTSTDTQYF. The DNA of the CDR3 is TGTGCCAGCAGCGTAGAGGGTACTAGCACAGATACGCAGTATTTT. The whole variable domain, remainder taken from reference TRBV9 and TRBJ2-3, is DSGVTQTPKHLITATGQRVTLRCSPRSGDLSVYWYQQSLDQGLQFLIQYYNGEERAKGNILERFSAQQFPDLHSELNLSSLELGDSALYFCASSVEGTSTDTQYFGPGTRLTVL.

The gene calls are TRBV5-1 and TRBJ2-3; D is perhaps TRBD1 or TRBD2 (6 bases each). V was trimmed by 4 bases and J by 2 bases, leaving 17 bases between them. The CDR3 spans 16 residues. In germline, CDR1 is SGHRS, CDR2 YFSETQ. The CDR3 spells CASSKLGGPLTDTQYF. CDR3 coding DNA: TGCGCCAGCAGCAAGCTAGGGGGGCCACTCACAGATACGCAGTATTTT.

CDR3 region: CASSVPLSSYEQYF. The CDR3 DNA reads as TGTGCCAGCAGCGTCCCCCTGAGCTCCTACGAGCAGTACTTC. V is TRBV9 and J is TRBJ2-7; no definite D call. The germline CDR1 and CDR2 sequences are SGDLS and YYNGEE. The CDR3 spans 14 residues. The V end was cut by 2 bases, the J end by 0 bases, with 9 bases between.

The CDR3 sequence: CASKGQGHRGRYNEQFF. For the CDR3, the DNA is TGTGCCAGCAAAGGCCAGGGTCACAGGGGGCGGTACAATGAGCAGTTCTTC. The rearrangement uses TRBV27 and TRBJ2-1; 9 nucleotides agree with TRBD1. Germline V gene lookup returns CDR1 MNHEY and CDR2 SMNVEV (reference sequence). This CDR3 is built from 17 residues. V lost 7 bases and J lost 4; bases outside the gene matches: 14.

This chain connects TRBV7-9 to TRBJ1-2; 9 nucleotides line up with TRBD1. This CDR3 is built from 14 residues. V lost 5 bases to trimming and J lost 8 bases; unmatched junction nucleotides: 9. From germline, CDR1 is SEHNR and CDR2 FQNEAQ (reference sequence). In DNA, the CDR3 is TGTGCCAGCAGCCGTATCGACAGGGGGATAGGCTACACCTTC. Encoded protein: CASSRIDRGIGYTF.

V and J are TRBV15 and TRBJ2-5; D tentatively fits TRBD1 or TRBD2 (5 bases each). CDR3 length: 16 residues. V was trimmed by 1 base and J by 0 bases, leaving 12 bases between them. Germline V gene lookup returns CDR1 LNHNV and CDR2 YYDKDF (reference sequence). The CDR3 DNA reads TGTGCCACCAGCAGAGTTAGGGACCCTTACCAAGAGACCCAGTACTTC. It is translated as CATSRVRDPYQETQYF. The full variable domain, with the rest looked up from reference TRBV15 and TRBJ2-5, is DAMVIQNPRYQVTQFGKPVTLSCSQTLNHNVMYWYQQKSSQAPKLLFHYYDKDFNNEADTPDNFQSRRPNTSFCFLDIRSPGLGDTAMYLCATSRVRDPYQETQYFGPGTRLLVL.

The chain carries TRBV19 and TRBJ1-5; D gene unclear. Germline CDR1 reads LNHDA; CDR2 reads SQIVND (reference sequence). The CDR3 consists of 14 residues. V lost 3 bases and J lost 4, with 10 bases in between. The CDR3, as DNA: TGTGCCAGTAGTATTTTGGACGGGAATCAGCCCCAGCATTTT. Its translation is CASSILDGNQPQHF.

The CDR3 region is CASSSTGTGGVTSNQPQHF. Here the CDR3 DNA reads TGTGCCAGTAGTTCCACCGGGACAGGGGGCGTTACGAGCAATCAGCCCCAGCATTTT. V usage is TRBV19 and J usage is TRBJ1-5; TRBD1 aligns across 12 bases. The CDR3 is made up of 19 amino acids. CDR1 and CDR2 from the germline V gene are LNHDA and SQIVND (reference sequence). After removal of 5 bases from V and 1 base from J, the junction contained 12 bases not matched to a gene.

The chain couples TRBV7-8 to TRBJ1-3; no clear D gene. Germline V CDR1 and CDR2: SGHVS, FQNEAQ. The CDR3 contains 13 residues. V was cut by 0 bases and J by 10 bases, with 10 bases left in between. The CDR3 loop reads CASSLAETGTIYF. CDR3 coding DNA: TGTGCCAGCAGCTTAGCGGAGACGGGGACCATATATTTT.